What follows is one T cell receptor beta chain and its context. What it recognizes is unknown. The data were taken from a study of radiation and T cells in renal cell carcinoma. The overall study: Nephrectomy followed 15 Gy stereotactic body radiation by 4 weeks. Study observations and caveats: In blood, top tumor clones expanded by 2 weeks, shrinking by 4.

Regarding time point: blood 2 weeks post-SBRT. Treatment reported: 15 Gy SBRT to primary tumor, nephrectomy 4 weeks later. After SBRT, blood was collected at 2 and 4 weeks, plus baseline. TCRdb's copy holds only in-frame clones and misses some; the assay was immunoSEQ multiplex PCR. This sample yields 150,000 to 160,000 clones, of which 87% are seen a single time; 10% to 15% belongs to the top ten. With 0 bases removed from V and 6 bases from J, the gap between germline ends came to 7 bases. The germline gives CDR1 SGHRS, CDR2 YFSETQ. The CDR3 is 13 amino acids. This sequence joins TRBV5-1 and TRBJ2-1; D is unresolved. The specimen comprised blood, sampled from a patient whose treatment included radiotherapy and nephrectomy. The receptor was derived from a woman in her forties or fifties with renal cell carcinoma. CDR3 nucleotide sequence: TGCGCCAGCAGCTTGGTGCCCGGCAATGAGCAGTTCTTC. It yields the protein CASSLVPGNEQFF.